These 21 T cell receptor beta chains originate from one sample sequenced in a study of identical twins (dated by TCRdb to the mid-2010s). Libraries were built with 5' RACE. Data came from an Illumina HiSeq 2000. TCRdb's own reprocessing of the public reads used fastp at Q25 and MiXCR and kept productive beta chains. Each CDR3 protein appears once, grouped with its most common genes and DNA. The sample records around 1.7 million distinct CDR3 sequences, about 32% of which are singletons. Around 0.3% of the sample comes from the top ten. Sequenced input: cord blood. These receptors were collected from a newborn girl in good health.

This clonotype showed up just a few times. The gene calls are TRBV20-1 and TRBJ2-1; D could derive from TRBD1 or TRBD2 (6 bases each). From germline, CDR1 is DFQATT and CDR2 SNEGSKA (reference sequence). V was trimmed by 0 bases and J by 7 bases, leaving 10 bases between them. The CDR3 sequence is 13 residues long. The CDR3 DNA reads as TGCAGTGCTAGAGATTGGGGGGCGAATGAGCAGTTCTTC. Translation gives CSARDWGANEQFF.

V and J are TRBV19 and TRBJ2-7; D is perhaps TRBD1 (6 bases). This CDR3 contains 15 residues. The germline V gene has CDR1 LNHDA and CDR2 SQIVND (reference sequence). V dropped 7 bases and J dropped 1 base, with 17 bases sitting between them. The CDR3 sequence: CASTRNLQGSYEQYF. The CDR3 nucleotides read TGTGCCAGTACTCGTAACCTACAGGGTTCCTACGAGCAGTACTTC.

The V and J genes are TRBV2 and TRBJ2-4; TRBD2 might be the D (6 bases). Deletions cut 10 bases from V and 2 bases from J, with 9 bases between. This CDR3 has 12 amino acids. Germline CDR1 is SNHLY and CDR2 is FYNNEI. CDR3 sequence reads: CATGLTKNIQYF. The CDR3 DNA follows: TGTGCCACTGGACTAACCAAAAACATTCAGTACTTC.

This clonotype was observed a few times. The CDR3 DNA is TGTGCCAGCAGTACCTCGGCTTCCGCAGGTAAAGGTATCTACGAGCAGTACTTC. It yields the protein CASSTSASAGKGIYEQYF. This sequence joins TRBV28 and TRBJ2-7, with unresolved D. Trimming removed 5 bases from V and 3 bases from J, with 26 bases in between. This CDR3 has 18 residues. Germline loops: CDR1 MDHEN, CDR2 SYDVKM.

The chain joins TRBV18 to TRBJ2-1, with 15 bases identical to TRBD2. Germline values: CDR1 KGHSH, CDR2 LQKENI. The CDR3 runs 18 residues. Losses at the gene ends were 3 bases for V and 6 bases for J; bases not matched to a gene: 9. The chain's CDR3 is CASSPIGLAGGPRNEQFF. The CDR3 DNA sequence: TGTGCCAGCTCACCGATAGGACTAGCGGGAGGGCCCCGCAATGAGCAGTTCTTC.

As to this clonotype: With a much larger clone just one base away, this may be a read error. The chain carries TRBV20-1 and TRBJ2-1, with 9 bases lining up with TRBD2. Germline lookup yields CDR1 DFQATT and CDR2 SNEGSKA (reference sequence). V lost 6 bases and J lost 5; bases outside the gene matches: 8. The CDR3 contains 14 residues. The CDR3 spells CSAPLAGRNNEQFF. The CDR3 region has the DNA TGCAGTGCCCCTCTAGCGGGGAGGAACAATGAGCAGTTCTTC.

This clonotype came up a few times. CDR3 sequence (DNA): TGTGCCAGCAGCTTCCGGGGCCCCGATTATCAGCCCCAGCATTTT. As protein: CASSFRGPDYQPQHF. The chain recombines TRBV2 with TRBJ1-5; D may be TRBD1 (5 bases). The CDR3 sequence is 15 residues long. Trimming removed 6 bases from V and 5 bases from J, with 17 bases in between. CDR1 is SNHLY and CDR2 is FYNNEI in the germline V gene. Looking up the rest from reference TRBV2 and TRBJ1-5 gives the full variable domain: EPEVTQTPSHQVTQMGQEVILRCVPISNHLYFYWYRQILGQKVEFLVSFYNNEISEKSEIFDDQFSVERPDGSNFTLKIRSTKLEDSAMYFCASSFRGPDYQPQHFGDGTRLSIL.

This chain uses TRBV4-1 with TRBJ1-1; weak D call: TRBD1 (5 bases). Germline lookup yields CDR1 MGHRA and CDR2 YSYEKL. CDR3 length: 15 residues. With 1 base removed from V and 1 base from J, the gap between germline ends came to 10 bases. CDR3 sequence reads: CASSQVLGGNTEAFF. For the CDR3, the DNA is TGCGCCAGCAGCCAAGTCCTTGGGGGGAACACTGAAGCTTTCTTT.

The chain recombines TRBV5-1 with TRBJ2-5; 9 bases match TRBD2. CDR3 length: 15 amino acids. Trimming at V came to 1 base and at J to 2 bases, leaving 3 bases not matched to a gene. From germline, CDR1 is SGHRS and CDR2 YFSETQ. CDR3 amino acids: CASSLSTSGQETQYF. The CDR3 DNA follows: TGCGCCAGCAGCTTGTCTACTAGCGGGCAAGAGACCCAGTACTTC. The entire variable domain, with the rest obtained from reference TRBV5-1 and TRBJ2-5, is as follows: KAGVTQTPRYLIKTRGQQVTLSCSPISGHRSVSWYQQTPGQGLQFLFEYFSETQRNKGNFPGRFSGRQFSNSRSEMNVSTLELGDSALYLCASSLSTSGQETQYFGPGTRLLVL.

The genes are TRBV12-5 and TRBJ2-5; 10 nucleotides agree with TRBD1. The J call is uncertain, as TRBJ2-7 better fits the DNA end. Germline-derived CDR1 and CDR2 are LGHNT and FRNRAP. The CDR3 loop spans 13 amino acids. CDR3 in DNA: TGTGCTAGTGGCCGGGACAGGGGTTACGAGCAGTACTTC. Translating it yields CASGRDRGYEQYF.

V and J are TRBV4-1 and TRBJ1-6; D gene unclear. The V end was cut by 4 bases, the J end by 4 bases, with 20 bases between. CDR3 size: 18 residues. In germline, CDR1 is MGHRA, CDR2 YSYEKL. The CDR3 sequence: CASSRESPPVGYNSPLHF. CDR3 coding DNA: TGCGCCAGCAGCCGCGAGTCCCCTCCGGTAGGGTATAATTCACCCCTCCACTTT.

The rearrangement uses TRBV5-1 and TRBJ2-3; 8 nucleotides match TRBD2. CDR3 length equals 15 residues. The trim removed 4 bases at V and 4 bases at J, leaving 8 bases unmatched. Germline V lookup: CDR1 SGHRS, CDR2 YFSETQ. The CDR3: CASSAYGGAPDTQYF. In DNA form, the CDR3 reads TGCGCCAGCAGCGCCTACGGGGGGGCCCCAGATACGCAGTATTTT.

This clonotype was recorded a few times. The chain joins TRBV20-1 to TRBJ1-4; D call uncertain. With 6 bases removed from V and 4 bases from J, the gap between germline ends came to 24 bases. The CDR3 totals 17 residues. CDR1 and CDR2 from the germline V gene are DFQATT and SNEGSKA (reference sequence). CDR3 nucleotides: TGCAGTGCGAGTAGACCGCGTTCGAGTCGATATAATGAAAAACTGTTTTTT. This sequence encodes CSASRPRSSRYNEKLFF.

A few counts support this clonotype. The chain employs TRBV6-1 and TRBJ1-5, with D tentatively TRBD1 (6 bases). The V and J ends lost 8 bases and 5 bases respectively, with 10 bases between them. Per germline, CDR1 MNHNS and CDR2 SASEGT. CDR3 length: 12 amino acids. CDR3 DNA: TGTGCCAGCGGGGGCAGGGATCAGCCCCAGCATTTT. Amino acid sequence: CASGGRDQPQHF.

This clonotype was found many times. This chain links TRBV11-2 with TRBJ2-4; 8 nucleotides line up with TRBD2. After removal of 1 base from V and 0 bases from J, the junction contained 5 bases not matched to a gene. The CDR3 has 17 amino acids. CDR1 and CDR2 from the germline V gene are SGHAT and FQNNGV. DNA of the CDR3: TGTGCCAGCAGCTTAGTAGCGGGGACCCTAGCCAAAAACATTCAGTACTTC. It yields the protein CASSLVAGTLAKNIQYF.

This clonotype was seen more than once but under ten times. The chain uses TRBV28 and TRBJ1-5; D is perhaps TRBD1 (5 bases). The V and J ends lost 1 base and 5 bases respectively, with 12 bases between them. From germline, CDR1 is MDHEN and CDR2 SYDVKM. The CDR3 runs to 15 residues. The CDR3 sequence: CASSLSPRGHQPQHF. The CDR3 nucleotides are TGTGCCAGCAGTTTATCGCCTAGGGGCCATCAGCCCCAGCATTTT.

Only a few counts were recorded for this clonotype. The rearrangement joins TRBV29-1 to TRBJ1-1; D remains unclear. The CDR3 length is 11 residues. V lost 2 bases and J lost 3, with 4 bases in between. Germline values: CDR1 SQVTM, CDR2 ANQGSEA. As DNA, the CDR3 is TGCAGCGTTGAACCTCACACTGAAGCTTTCTTT. Protein: CSVEPHTEAFF.

The chain employs TRBV20-1 and TRBJ2-1, with D possibly being TRBD2 (7 bases). V was cut by 1 base and J by 4 bases, with 17 bases left in between. CDR1 and CDR2 (germline): DFQATT, SNEGSKA (reference sequence). The CDR3 runs to 16 residues. Written as DNA, the CDR3 is TGCAGTGCTAGAGCGTGGGGGGGGGACACGTACAATGAGCAGTTCTTC. Translated: CSARAWGGDTYNEQFF.

The chain links TRBV29-1 to TRBJ1-4; possible D gene TRBD1, 5 bases. CDR1 and CDR2 (germline): SQVTM, ANQGSEA. V shed 3 bases and J shed 11 bases, with 13 bases lying between them. The CDR3 has 12 residues. Written as DNA, the CDR3 is TGCAGCGTTGATGAGGGGACGGGGAAACTGTTTTTT. Encoded protein: CSVDEGTGKLFF.

This chain uses TRBV11-2 with TRBJ2-5; D unresolved. Trimming removed 1 base at V and 5 bases at J, with 11 bases between. The CDR3 totals 14 residues. CDR1 and CDR2 (germline): SGHAT, FQNNGV. The CDR3 spells CASSLARLWETQYF. In DNA, the CDR3 is TGTGCCAGCAGCTTAGCAAGGCTGTGGGAGACCCAGTACTTC.

V usage is TRBV21-1 and J usage is TRBJ2-7; TRBD1 is taken as the D call from the table, unchecked against the DNA. TRBV21-1 corresponds to a pseudogene. The CDR3 consists of 14 residues. The CDR3 reads CASSKGTGVYEQYF. The CDR3 bases are TGTGCCAGCAGCAAAGGGACAGGGGTTTACGAGCAGTACTTC.